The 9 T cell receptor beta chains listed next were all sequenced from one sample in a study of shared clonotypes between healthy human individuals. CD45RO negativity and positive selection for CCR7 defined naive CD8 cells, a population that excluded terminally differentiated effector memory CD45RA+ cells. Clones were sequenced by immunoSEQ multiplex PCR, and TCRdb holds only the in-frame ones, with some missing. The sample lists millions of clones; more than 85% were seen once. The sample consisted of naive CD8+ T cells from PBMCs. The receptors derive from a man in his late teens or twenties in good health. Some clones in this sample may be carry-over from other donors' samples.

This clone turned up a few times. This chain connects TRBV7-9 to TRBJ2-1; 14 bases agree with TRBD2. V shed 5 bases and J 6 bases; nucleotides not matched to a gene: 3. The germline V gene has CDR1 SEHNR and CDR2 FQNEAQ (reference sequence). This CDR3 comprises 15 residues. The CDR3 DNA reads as TGTGCCAGCAGCCGAGGGACTAGCGGGGGCAATGAGCAGTTCTTC. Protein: CASSRGTSGGNEQFF.

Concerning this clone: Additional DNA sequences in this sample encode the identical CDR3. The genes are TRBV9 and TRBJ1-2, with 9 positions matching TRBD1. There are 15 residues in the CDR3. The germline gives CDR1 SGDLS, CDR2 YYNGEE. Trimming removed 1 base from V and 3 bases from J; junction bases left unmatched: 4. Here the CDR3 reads CASSVSGQGYYGYTF. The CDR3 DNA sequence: TGTGCCAGCAGCGTATCGGGACAGGGTTACTATGGCTACACCTTC. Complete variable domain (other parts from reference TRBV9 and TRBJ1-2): DSGVTQTPKHLITATGQRVTLRCSPRSGDLSVYWYQQSLDQGLQFLIQYYNGEERAKGNILERFSAQQFPDLHSELNLSSLELGDSALYFCASSVSGQGYYGYTFGSGTRLTVV.

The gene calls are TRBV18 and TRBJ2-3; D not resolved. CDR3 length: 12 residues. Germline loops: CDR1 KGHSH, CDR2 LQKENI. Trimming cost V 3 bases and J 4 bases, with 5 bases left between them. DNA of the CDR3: TGTGCCAGCTCACCCCCCGCAGATACGCAGTATTTT. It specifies CASSPPADTQYF.

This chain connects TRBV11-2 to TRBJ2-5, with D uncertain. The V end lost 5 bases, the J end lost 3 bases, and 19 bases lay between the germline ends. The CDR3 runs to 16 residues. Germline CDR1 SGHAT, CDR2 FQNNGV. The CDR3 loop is CASSPLRWAVEETQYF. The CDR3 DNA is TGTGCCAGCAGCCCACTCCGTTGGGCAGTTGAAGAGACCCAGTACTTC.

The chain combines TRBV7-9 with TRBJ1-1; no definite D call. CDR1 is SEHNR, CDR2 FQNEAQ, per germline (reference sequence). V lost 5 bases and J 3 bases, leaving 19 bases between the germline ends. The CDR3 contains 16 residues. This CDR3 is CASSDHPVTRDTEAFF. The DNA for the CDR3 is TGTGCCAGCAGCGACCATCCGGTGACCCGGGACACTGAAGCTTTCTTT.

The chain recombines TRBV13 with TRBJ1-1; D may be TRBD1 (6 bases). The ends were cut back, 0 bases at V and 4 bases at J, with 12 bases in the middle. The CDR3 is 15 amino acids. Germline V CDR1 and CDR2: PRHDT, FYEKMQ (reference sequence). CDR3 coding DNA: TGTGCCAGCAGCTTAGGGGGGGGCGCCCGCACTGAAGCTTTCTTT. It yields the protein CASSLGGGARTEAFF.

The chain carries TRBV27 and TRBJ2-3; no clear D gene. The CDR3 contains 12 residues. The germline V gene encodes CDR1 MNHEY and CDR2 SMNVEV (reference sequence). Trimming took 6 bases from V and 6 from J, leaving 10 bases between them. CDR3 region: CASRVLPDTQYF. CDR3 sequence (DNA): TGTGCCAGCAGAGTCCTCCCCGATACGCAGTATTTT.

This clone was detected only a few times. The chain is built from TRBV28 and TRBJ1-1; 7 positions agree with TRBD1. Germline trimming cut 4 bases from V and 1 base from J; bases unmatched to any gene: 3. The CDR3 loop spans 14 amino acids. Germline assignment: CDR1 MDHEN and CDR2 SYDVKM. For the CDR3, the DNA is TGTGCCAGCAGTTCCTGGACAGGGAACACTGAAGCTTTCTTT. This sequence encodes CASSSWTGNTEAFF.

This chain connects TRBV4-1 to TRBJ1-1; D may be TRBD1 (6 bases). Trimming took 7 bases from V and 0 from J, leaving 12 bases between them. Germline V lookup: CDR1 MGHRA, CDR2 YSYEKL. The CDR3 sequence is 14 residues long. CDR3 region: CASTPRGLNTEAFF. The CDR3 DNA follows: TGCGCCAGCACCCCAAGGGGGTTGAACACTGAAGCTTTCTTT.